Shown below are 14 T cell receptor beta chains from a single sample sequenced in a study of blood T cell repertoires in COVID-19. Data came from immunoSEQ multiplex PCR; TCRdb stores just in-frame clones and leaves some out. The profile shows around 220,000 clones, about 89% of them singletons. Specimen: PBMCs or T cells enriched from blood (not recorded which). These receptors came from a woman between 18 and 29 years old who had recovered from COVID-19.

As for this clone: Other DNA variants within this sample encode the same CDR3. The V gene is TRBV18, the J gene TRBJ1-1, with TRBD1 matching 11 bases. V shed 3 bases, J shed 4 bases, and the junction held 1 base outside the gene matches. The CDR3 covers 14 residues. Per the germline V gene, CDR1 is KGHSH and CDR2 is LQKENI. Here the CDR3 reads CASSPGTGGTEAFF. In DNA form, the CDR3 reads TGTGCCAGCTCACCCGGGACAGGGGGCACTGAAGCTTTCTTT.

This chain uses TRBV6-5 with TRBJ1-3, with 7 nucleotides matching TRBD1. Looked up from germline, CDR1 is MNHEY and CDR2 is SVGAGI. The CDR3 spans 15 residues. The J segment lost 2 bases and the V segment lost 6 bases, leaving 7 bases of the junction unmatched. The CDR3 coding sequence is TGTGCCAGCAGGGAGACAGGGAAACCTGGAAACACCATATATTTT. Its translation: CASRETGKPGNTIYF.

The chain joins TRBV10-3 to TRBJ1-4, with 9 bases matching TRBD1. Germline V gives CDR1 ENHRY, CDR2 SYGVKD. Trimming removed 4 bases from V and 5 bases from J; junction bases left unmatched: 5. The CDR3 is 15 amino acids. CDR3 bases: TGTGCCATCAGTGTTACCGGGACAGGGAATGAAAAACTGTTTTTT. Translating it yields CAISVTGTGNEKLFF.

This clone occurred a few times. The chain carries TRBV7-3 and TRBJ2-2; 8 bases are shared with TRBD1. Germline CDR1 is SGHTA and CDR2 is FQGTGA. The junction had 8 bases not matched to a gene; V was cut back by 4 bases and J by 4 bases. The CDR3 has 16 residues. CDR3 DNA sequence: TGTGCCAGCAGCTCACCGGACAGGGAAGGCACCGGGGAGCTGTTTTTT. It yields the protein CASSSPDREGTGELFF.

The chain is built from TRBV14 and TRBJ1-3; 9 bases fit TRBD1. The CDR3 sequence is 16 residues long. V trimming: 0 bases; J trimming: 3 bases; junction bases outside the gene matches: 3. Germline CDR1 and CDR2: SGHDN and FVKESK. The CDR3 here is CASSQEQGAIGNTIYF. In DNA form, the CDR3 reads TGTGCCAGCAGCCAAGAACAGGGGGCGATTGGAAACACCATATATTTT.

About this clone: The sample contains more than one DNA sequence encoding this CDR3. The chain carries TRBV18 and TRBJ2-7; a weak D match, TRBD1 (5 bases). V was cut by 2 bases and J by 3 bases, with 5 bases left in between. The CDR3 covers 12 residues. CDR1 and CDR2 (germline): KGHSH, LQKENI. The CDR3 loop reads CASSPRGYEQYF. In nucleotides, the CDR3 is TGTGCCAGCTCACCAAGGGGCTACGAGCAGTACTTC.

This chain uses TRBV28 with TRBJ2-1, with TRBD2 matching 10 bases. Trimming at V came to 6 bases and at J to 4 bases, leaving 9 bases not matched to a gene. CDR3 size: 16 residues. Germline V gene data show CDR1 as MDHEN and CDR2 as SYDVKM. CDR3 sequence (DNA): TGTGCCAGCAGGGCCCCGGGACTAGCGACGTACAATGAGCAGTTCTTC. Translated, it gives CASRAPGLATYNEQFF.

The chain uses TRBV11-3 and TRBJ1-2, with no clear D. Germline V lookup: CDR1 SGHNT, CDR2 YENEEA. Trimming removed 5 bases at V and 10 bases at J, with 20 bases between. The CDR3 runs to 14 residues. The chain's CDR3 is CASSAHSVPFNYTF. CDR3 coding DNA: TGTGCCAGCAGCGCCCACTCGGTCCCCTTTAACTACACCTTC. The full variable domain, its missing parts supplied by reference TRBV11-3 and TRBJ1-2, is EAGVVQSPRYKIIEKKQPVAFWCNPISGHNTLYWYLQNLGQGPELLIRYENEEAVDDSQLPKDRFSAERLKGVDSTLKIQPAELGDSAVYLCASSAHSVPFNYTFGSGTRLTVV.

V is TRBV5-1 and J is TRBJ2-2, with 8 bases aligning to TRBD1. J gave up 6 bases and V 4 bases, and 5 bases lay outside the gene matches. Germline CDR1 and CDR2: SGHRS and YFSETQ. This CDR3 region has 14 residues. CDR3 bases: TGCGCCAGCAGCGAGGGACAGGTGGCCGGGGAGCTGTTTTTT. Translation gives CASSEGQVAGELFF.

The rearrangement links TRBV11-2 to TRBJ2-7; 12 bases are a match to TRBD2. CDR1 is SGHAT and CDR2 is FQNNGV in the germline V gene. V was pared by 2 bases and J by 3 bases, with 5 bases of the junction left unmatched. CDR3 length: 16 amino acids. The CDR3 is CASSLTRTSGVYEQYF. CDR3 DNA sequence: TGTGCCAGCAGCTTAACTAGGACTAGCGGGGTCTACGAGCAGTACTTC.

Details on this clone: The same CDR3 also results from other DNA sequences found in this sample. The chain employs TRBV3-1 (or the pseudogene TRBV3-2) and TRBJ1-1; D not resolved. The V end was cut by 4 bases, the J end by 5 bases, with 5 bases between. Germline V gene data show CDR1 as LGHDT and CDR2 as YNNKEL (reference sequence). The CDR3 totals 11 residues. CDR3 DNA: TGTGCCAGCAGCCTTCGTACTGAAGCTTTCTTT. Its translation: CASSLRTEAFF.

The chain has TRBV19 and TRBJ1-2, with D perhaps matching TRBD1 (5 bases). The CDR3 totals 15 residues. Germline lookup yields CDR1 LNHDA and CDR2 SQIVND (reference sequence). Trimming took 7 bases from V and 6 from J, leaving 21 bases between them. CDR3 sequence: CASIGRDSGMDGYTF. The CDR3 DNA is TGTGCCAGTATCGGTCGGGACTCGGGCATGGATGGCTACACCTTC.

This clone was seen just once. The gene calls are TRBV10-3 and TRBJ1-5; the match to TRBD1 covers 10 bases. The CDR3 length is 12 residues. In germline, CDR1 is ENHRY, CDR2 SYGVKD. The J segment lost 4 bases and the V segment lost 9 bases, leaving 0 bases of the junction unmatched. The CDR3 is CAMGQGNQPQHF. Written as DNA, the CDR3 is TGTGCCATGGGACAGGGGAATCAGCCCCAGCATTTT.

The chain joins TRBV5-4 to TRBJ1-3; D remains unclear. The V and J ends lost 0 bases and 0 bases respectively, with 10 bases between them. The CDR3 is 16 amino acids. CDR1 is SGHNT, CDR2 YYREEE, per germline (reference sequence). The CDR3 spells CASSLEQVSSGNTIYF. Here the CDR3 DNA reads TGTGCCAGCAGCTTGGAGCAGGTATCCTCTGGAAACACCATATATTTT.